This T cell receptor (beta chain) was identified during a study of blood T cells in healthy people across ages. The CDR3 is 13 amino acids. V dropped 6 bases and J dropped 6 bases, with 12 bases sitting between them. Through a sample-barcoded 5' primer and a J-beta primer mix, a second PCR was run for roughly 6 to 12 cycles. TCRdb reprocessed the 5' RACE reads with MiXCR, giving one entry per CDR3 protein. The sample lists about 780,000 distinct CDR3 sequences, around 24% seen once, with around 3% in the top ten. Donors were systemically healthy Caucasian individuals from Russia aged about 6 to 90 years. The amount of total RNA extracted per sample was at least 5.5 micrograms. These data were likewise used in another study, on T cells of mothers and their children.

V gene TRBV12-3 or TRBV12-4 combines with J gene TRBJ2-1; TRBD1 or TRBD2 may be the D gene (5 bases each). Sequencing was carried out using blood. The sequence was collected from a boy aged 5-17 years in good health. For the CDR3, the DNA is TGTGCCAGCAGGCCGGGACGGATCAATGAGCAGTTCTTC. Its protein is CASRPGRINEQFF.